This T cell receptor beta chain originates from a study of T cell changes during pregnancy in multiple sclerosis. Some clones are missing from TCRdb's copy, which holds only in-frame ones; the method was immunoSEQ multiplex PCR. The sample has about 32,000 clones, nearly 90% seen once. The germline CDR1 and CDR2 sequences are SEHNR and FQNEAQ (reference sequence). This CDR3 region has 13 residues. Deletions cut 11 bases from V and 0 bases from J, with 14 bases between. This clonotype was obtained from a female donor with multiple sclerosis, enrolled in a pregnancy study. The rearrangement links TRBV7-9 to TRBJ2-7; a weak D match, TRBD2 (6 bases). This sample comprised CD8+ T cells from peripheral blood mononuclear cells, obtained in the second trimester of pregnancy. CDR3 protein: CAGEAGSSYEQYF. The CDR3 DNA reads as TGTGCCGGGGAGGCAGGGAGCTCCTACGAGCAGTACTTC.